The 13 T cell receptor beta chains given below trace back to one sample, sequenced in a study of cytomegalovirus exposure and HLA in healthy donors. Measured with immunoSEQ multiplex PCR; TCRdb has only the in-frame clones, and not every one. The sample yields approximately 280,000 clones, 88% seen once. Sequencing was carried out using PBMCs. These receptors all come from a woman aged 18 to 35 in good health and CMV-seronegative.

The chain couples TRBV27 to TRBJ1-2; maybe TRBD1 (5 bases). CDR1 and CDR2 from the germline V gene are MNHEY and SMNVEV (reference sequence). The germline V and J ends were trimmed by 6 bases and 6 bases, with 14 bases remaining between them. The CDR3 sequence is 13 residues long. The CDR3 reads CASSLSRENGYTF. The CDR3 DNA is TGTGCCAGCAGCTTGTCCAGGGAAAATGGCTACACCTTC.

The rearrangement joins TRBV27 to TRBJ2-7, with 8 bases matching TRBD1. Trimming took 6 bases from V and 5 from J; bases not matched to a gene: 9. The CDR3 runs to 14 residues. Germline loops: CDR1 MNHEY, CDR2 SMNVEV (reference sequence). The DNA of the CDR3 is TGTGCCAGCAGCCGAGACAGGGGTTACGACGAGCAGTACTTC. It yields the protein CASSRDRGYDEQYF.

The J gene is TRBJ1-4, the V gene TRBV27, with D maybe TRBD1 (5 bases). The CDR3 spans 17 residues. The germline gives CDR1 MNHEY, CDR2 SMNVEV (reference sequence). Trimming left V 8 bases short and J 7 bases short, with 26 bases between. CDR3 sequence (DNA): TGTGCCAGCGCTCTCAAAGGGGTTTTCCCCTATAGTGAAAAACTGTTTTTT. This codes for CASALKGVFPYSEKLFF.

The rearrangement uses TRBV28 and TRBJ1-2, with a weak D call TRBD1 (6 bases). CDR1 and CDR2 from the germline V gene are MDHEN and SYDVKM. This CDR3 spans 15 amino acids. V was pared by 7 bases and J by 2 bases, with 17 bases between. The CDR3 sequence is CASISRGGLNYGYTF. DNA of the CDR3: TGTGCCAGCATATCACGGGGGGGGCTCAACTATGGCTACACCTTC.

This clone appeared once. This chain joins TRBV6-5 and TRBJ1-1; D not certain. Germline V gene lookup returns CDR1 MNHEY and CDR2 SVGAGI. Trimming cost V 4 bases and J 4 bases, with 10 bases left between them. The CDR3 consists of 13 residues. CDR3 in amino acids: CASSSDEGTEAFF. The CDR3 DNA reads TGTGCCAGCAGTTCTGACGAGGGCACTGAAGCTTTCTTT.

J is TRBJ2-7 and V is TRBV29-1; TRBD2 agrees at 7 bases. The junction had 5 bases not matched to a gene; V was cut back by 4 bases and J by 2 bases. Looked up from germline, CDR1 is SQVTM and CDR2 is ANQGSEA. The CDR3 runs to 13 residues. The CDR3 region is CSVGRAGAYEQYF. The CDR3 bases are TGCAGCGTTGGACGGGCGGGAGCCTACGAGCAGTACTTC.

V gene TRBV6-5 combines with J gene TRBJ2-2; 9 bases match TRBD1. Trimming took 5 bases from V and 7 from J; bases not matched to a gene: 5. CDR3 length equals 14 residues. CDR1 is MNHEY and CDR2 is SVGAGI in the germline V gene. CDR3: CASSKTGGGGELFF. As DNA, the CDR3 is TGTGCCAGCAGTAAGACAGGGGGAGGCGGGGAGCTGTTTTTT.

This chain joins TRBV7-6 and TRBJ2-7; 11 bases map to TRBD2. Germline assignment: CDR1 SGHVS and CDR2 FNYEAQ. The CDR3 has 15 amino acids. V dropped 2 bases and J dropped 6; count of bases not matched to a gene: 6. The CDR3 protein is CASSLSFGTSGEQYF. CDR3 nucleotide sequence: TGTGCCAGCAGCTTATCCTTCGGGACTAGCGGCGAGCAGTACTTC.

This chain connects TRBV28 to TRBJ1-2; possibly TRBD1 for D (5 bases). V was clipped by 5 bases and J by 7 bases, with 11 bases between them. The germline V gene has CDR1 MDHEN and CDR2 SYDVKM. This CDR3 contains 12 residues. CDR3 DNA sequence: TGTGCCAGCAGTGGGGCCTTTGGTGGCTACACCTTC. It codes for CASSGAFGGYTF.

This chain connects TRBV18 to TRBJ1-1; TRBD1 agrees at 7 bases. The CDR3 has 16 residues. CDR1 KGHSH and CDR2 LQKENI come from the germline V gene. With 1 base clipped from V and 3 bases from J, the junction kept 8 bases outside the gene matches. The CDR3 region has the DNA TGTGCCAGCTCACCACGACAGGGAGGTGGGGACACTGAAGCTTTCTTT. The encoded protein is CASSPRQGGGDTEAFF.

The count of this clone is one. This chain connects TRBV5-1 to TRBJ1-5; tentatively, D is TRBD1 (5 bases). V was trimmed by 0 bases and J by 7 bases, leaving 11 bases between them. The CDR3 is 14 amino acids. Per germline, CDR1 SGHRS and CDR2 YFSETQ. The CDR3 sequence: CASSLGAGSQPQHF. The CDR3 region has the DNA TGCGCCAGCAGCTTGGGGGCAGGGTCCCAGCCCCAGCATTTT.

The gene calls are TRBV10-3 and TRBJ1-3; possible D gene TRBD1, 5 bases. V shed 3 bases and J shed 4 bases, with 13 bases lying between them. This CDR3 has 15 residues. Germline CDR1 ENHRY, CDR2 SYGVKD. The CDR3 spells CAISDGQGIGNTIYF. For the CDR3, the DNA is TGTGCCATCAGTGACGGCCAGGGAATCGGAAACACCATATATTTT.

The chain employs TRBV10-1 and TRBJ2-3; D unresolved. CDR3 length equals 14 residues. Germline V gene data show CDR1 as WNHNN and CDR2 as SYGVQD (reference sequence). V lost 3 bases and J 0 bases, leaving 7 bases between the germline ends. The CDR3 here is CASSDGSSTDTQYF. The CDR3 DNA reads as TGCGCCAGCAGTGACGGTTCTAGCACAGATACGCAGTATTTT.